This entry lists 30 T cell receptor beta chains sequenced from one sample in a study of cytomegalovirus exposure and HLA in healthy donors. Researchers ran the PCR with 60 Vbeta and 13 Jbeta primers. The table came from immunoSEQ multiplex PCR; TCRdb's copy has only in-frame clones and leaves some out. The sample comprises around 120,000 clones, roughly 80% of which are singletons, and about 29% rests with the top ten. The sample consisted of PBMCs. The receptors originated from a man in his sixties in good health and CMV-seropositive.

J is TRBJ2-2 and V is TRBV25-1; the D gene is possibly TRBD1 (6 bases). Germline V gives CDR1 MGHDK, CDR2 SYGVNS. This CDR3 comprises 14 residues. Between the trimmed V and J ends, which lost 6 bases and 4 bases, there was a span of 12 bases. CDR3 region: CASSLEGVTGELFF. The CDR3 region has the DNA TGTGCCAGCAGCTTAGAGGGGGTCACCGGGGAGCTGTTTTTT. Filled out from reference TRBV25-1 and TRBJ2-2, the complete variable domain reads EADIYQTPRYLVIGTGKKITLECSQTMGHDKMYWYQQDPGMELHLIHYSYGVNSTEKGDLSSESTVSRIRTEHFPLTLESARPSHTSQYLCASSLEGVTGELFFGEGSRLTVL.

This clone was found a few times. The chain recombines TRBV5-1 with TRBJ1-1; 8 bases match TRBD1. The trim removed 4 bases at V and 0 bases at J, leaving 8 bases unmatched. Germline values: CDR1 SGHRS, CDR2 YFSETQ. The CDR3 extends over 16 amino acids. The CDR3 DNA reads as TGCGCCAGCAGCCCAAGTCCGGGACAGGTGAACACTGAAGCTTTCTTT. Protein: CASSPSPGQVNTEAFF.

This clone was observed a few times. One end of the junction is discordant with germline, which a read error may explain. The rearrangement joins TRBV7-9 to TRBJ1-4, with D tentatively TRBD1 (6 bases). In germline, CDR1 is SEHNR, CDR2 FQNEAQ (reference sequence). CDR3 length: 15 residues. The CDR3 here is CSSSLAQGPREKLFF. The CDR3 coding sequence is TGTTCCAGCAGCTTAGCGCAGGGGCCGAGGGAAAAACTGTTTTTT.

Turning to this clone: Its ends do not fully match the called genes, so a read error is possible. This chain connects TRBV30 to TRBJ2-6, with D possibly TRBD1 on 5 matching bases. The CDR3 spans 20 residues. Germline lookup yields CDR1 GTSNPN and CDR2 SVGIG (reference sequence). CDR3 nucleotides: TGTGCCTGGAGTGTACTCCCAACATCGGTGGTGCCGTCTGGGGCCAACGGCCTGACTTTC. Protein: CAWSVLPTSVVPSGANGLTF. Full variable domain (rest looked up from reference TRBV30 and TRBJ2-6): SQTIHQWPATLVQPVGSPLSLECTVEGTSNPNLYWYRQAAGRGLQLLFYSVGIGQISSEVPQNLSASRPQDRQFILSSKKLLLSDSGFYLCAWSVLPTSVVPSGANGLTFGAGSRLTVL.

In the case of this clone: Other DNA sequences in this specimen translate into the identical CDR3. This rearrangement joins TRBV28 to TRBJ1-5; D not certain. Germline V CDR1 and CDR2: MDHEN, SYDVKM. Trimming stripped 11 bases from V and 5 bases from J, with 13 bases between. CDR3 length equals 12 residues. The CDR3 region is CASTGGDQPQHF. CDR3 bases: TGTGCCTCGACGGGTGGCGATCAGCCCCAGCATTTT. The complete variable domain, with remaining parts taken from reference TRBV28 and TRBJ1-5, reads DVKVTQSSRYLVKRTGEKVFLECVQDMDHENMFWYRQDPGLGLRLIYFSYDVKMKEKGDIPEGYSVSREKKERFSLILESASTNQTSMYLCASTGGDQPQHFGDGTRLSIL.

This sequence joins TRBV5-1 and TRBJ1-1; tentatively, D is TRBD1 (6 bases). V lost 3 bases to trimming and J lost 7 bases, with 19 bases between them. Germline V gene data show CDR1 as SGHRS and CDR2 as YFSETQ. The CDR3 length is 15 residues. This chain's CDR3 is CASSSAGAGSNEAFF. DNA of the CDR3: TGCGCCAGCAGCTCCGCAGGGGCTGGTTCTAATGAAGCTTTCTTT.

V usage is TRBV21-1 and J usage is TRBJ2-7; the table's TRBD2 call for D was not verified on the DNA. TRBV21-1 is annotated as a pseudogene. The CDR3 covers 15 residues. CDR3 coding DNA: TGTGCCAGCAGCAAAGGTCTGGAGCGGTCCTACGAGCAGTACTTC. Translation: CASSKGLERSYEQYF.

The chain has TRBV10-3 and TRBJ2-7; D not resolved. V was shortened by 0 bases and J by 3 bases, with 3 bases between the two germline ends. Germline V gene sequence: CDR1 ENHRY, CDR2 SYGVKD. CDR3 length equals 12 residues. CDR3 loop: CAISESGYEQYF. DNA for the CDR3: TGTGCCATCAGTGAGTCCGGCTACGAGCAGTACTTC.

The rearrangement links TRBV10-3 to TRBJ2-7; no clear D gene. Looked up from germline, CDR1 is ENHRY and CDR2 is SYGVKD. V was shortened by 3 bases and J by 3 bases, with 12 bases between the two germline ends. This CDR3 has 14 amino acids. The CDR3 loop is CAISDLEQYYEQYF. DNA for the CDR3: TGTGCCATCAGTGACCTGGAACAGTACTACGAGCAGTACTTC.

This clone was picked up a small number of times. The rearrangement joins TRBV5-1 to TRBJ1-2; D gene uncertain. V was clipped by 0 bases and J by 8 bases, with 11 bases between them. Germline CDR1 and CDR2: SGHRS and YFSETQ. This CDR3 region has 13 residues. CDR3 sequence reads: CASSLDMIRGYTF. In nucleotides, the CDR3 is TGCGCCAGCAGCTTGGACATGATCAGAGGCTACACCTTC.

In its sample, this clone was seen a few times. The V and J genes are TRBV5-1 and TRBJ2-7; perhaps TRBD1 as D (5 bases). This CDR3 contains 15 residues. Trimming removed 0 bases at V and 0 bases at J, with 10 bases between. From germline, CDR1 is SGHRS and CDR2 YFSETQ. The chain's CDR3 is CASSLAPGLSYEQYF. The CDR3 nucleotides are TGCGCCAGCAGCTTGGCGCCAGGGCTCTCCTACGAGCAGTACTTC.

In its sample, this clone was seen a few times. The CDR3 DNA sequence: TGTGCCAGCAGTTATAGGGGGGGGTCAGGTGAGCAGTTCTTC. Protein sequence: CASSYRGGSGEQFF. The chain has TRBV6-5 and TRBJ2-1; the D gene is possibly TRBD2 (7 bases). V lost 3 bases and J lost 9, with 15 bases in between. The CDR3 spans 14 residues. Germline-derived CDR1 and CDR2 are MNHEY and SVGAGI.

This clone was seen just once. V usage is TRBV6-1 and J usage is TRBJ1-5; TRBD1 might be the D (6 bases). Trimming cost V 6 bases and J 5 bases, with 14 bases left between them. Germline V gene data show CDR1 as MNHNS and CDR2 as SASEGT. The CDR3 spans 14 residues. In DNA, the CDR3 is TGTGCCAGCAGCACTTACAGGGATGATCAGCCCCAGCATTTT. Protein product: CASSTYRDDQPQHF.

The V call is TRBV27, the J call TRBJ2-1, with 11 bases matching TRBD2. This CDR3 has 16 residues. Germline-derived CDR1 and CDR2 are MNHEY and SMNVEV (reference sequence). V dropped 4 bases and J dropped 0; count of bases not matched to a gene: 2. As DNA, the CDR3 is TGTGCCAGCAGTTCGGGACTAGCGGCCTCCTACAATGAGCAGTTCTTC. Translating gives CASSSGLAASYNEQFF.

The V call is TRBV10-3, the J call TRBJ1-3, with 9 nucleotides matching TRBD1. Per the germline V gene, CDR1 is ENHRY and CDR2 is SYGVKD. The CDR3 is 14 residues long. With V trimmed by 6 bases and J by 7 bases, 7 bases remained unmatched. CDR3 DNA: TGTGCCATCAGGCCCGGGACAGGGTGGAACACCATATATTTT. Amino acid sequence: CAIRPGTGWNTIYF.

The chain uses TRBV30 and TRBJ2-1; 9 bases agree with TRBD2. V dropped 4 bases and J dropped 8; count of bases not matched to a gene: 12. The CDR3 is 15 amino acids. The germline CDR1 and CDR2 sequences are GTSNPN and SVGIG (reference sequence). As DNA, the CDR3 is TGTGCCTGGAACCCTGTACGCGGGGGGGCAGATGAGCAGTTCTTC. Protein product: CAWNPVRGGADEQFF.

This clone was observed a few times. The chain uses TRBV7-8 and TRBJ1-3, with D possibly TRBD1 on 6 matching bases. This CDR3 spans 17 amino acids. The V gene's germline CDR1 is SGHVS and CDR2 FQNEAQ. The V and J ends lost 6 bases and 4 bases respectively, with 22 bases between them. The CDR3 is CASSFRPRGAKGNTIYF. Written as DNA, the CDR3 is TGTGCCAGCAGTTTCCGTCCTCGGGGGGCGAAGGGAAACACCATATATTTT.

V gene TRBV14 combines with J gene TRBJ1-4, with a tentative D call TRBD1 (6 bases). CDR3 length: 15 amino acids. V lost 4 bases and J lost 1, with 10 bases in between. In germline, CDR1 is SGHDN, CDR2 FVKESK. CDR3 nucleotides: TGTGCCAGCAGCCCATTCAGGGGAACTAATGAAAAACTGTTTTTT. Translation: CASSPFRGTNEKLFF.

This sequence joins TRBV19 and TRBJ1-3; D possibly corresponds to TRBD1 (5 bases). The CDR3 is made up of 16 amino acids. Germline loops: CDR1 LNHDA, CDR2 SQIVND (reference sequence). Deletions cut 4 bases from V and 0 bases from J, with 13 bases between. CDR3 bases: TGTGCCAGTAGTACCGGGACTCTGAGCTCTGGAAACACCATATATTTT. Translating gives CASSTGTLSSGNTIYF.

Regarding this clone: Germline is not matched at one junction end, which may reflect a read error. V gene TRBV4-1 combines with J gene TRBJ2-5; TRBD2 might be the D (5 bases). The DNA end favors TRBJ2-7, so the J call may be wrong. This CDR3 has 13 residues. CDR1 and CDR2 (germline): MGHRA, YSYEKL. CDR3 protein: CAGSPATTYEQYF. For the CDR3, the DNA is TGCGCCGGCAGCCCGGCGACTACCTACGAGCAGTACTTC.

This sequence joins TRBV27 and TRBJ2-6; the D is unclear. CDR1 is MNHEY, CDR2 SMNVEV, per germline (reference sequence). There are 17 residues in the CDR3. V was clipped by 7 bases and J by 3 bases, with 19 bases between them. The CDR3 reads CASTQGVGMSGANVLTF. The CDR3 nucleotides read TGTGCCAGCACGCAAGGAGTGGGTATGAGTGGGGCCAACGTCCTGACTTTC. The complete variable domain, with remaining parts taken from reference TRBV27 and TRBJ2-6, reads EAQVTQNPRYLITVTGKKLTVTCSQNMNHEYMSWYRQDPGLGLRQIYYSMNVEVTDKGDVPEGYKVSRKEKRNFPLILESPSPNQTSLYFCASTQGVGMSGANVLTFGAGSRLTVL.

The chain joins TRBV10-3 to TRBJ2-2, with TRBD1 as a possible D gene (7 bases). The CDR3 has 15 residues. Trimming cost V 4 bases and J 4 bases, with 13 bases left between them. From germline, CDR1 is ENHRY and CDR2 SYGVKD. The CDR3 nucleotides read TGTGCCATCAGTGGCAGGGGGGTCGGCACCGGGGAGCTGTTTTTT. This translates into CAISGRGVGTGELFF.

This clone was seen a few times. CDR3 nucleotides: TGTGCCAGCAGCGTAGGGACTAGCGGGAGCGCAGATACGCAGTATTTT. Protein product: CASSVGTSGSADTQYF. The chain links TRBV7-9 to TRBJ2-3; 14 nucleotides line up with TRBD2. V lost 5 bases to trimming and J lost 4 bases; unmatched junction nucleotides: 5. The CDR3 length is 16 residues. Germline V gene data show CDR1 as SEHNR and CDR2 as FQNEAQ (reference sequence).

The DNA for the CDR3 is TGCGCCAGCAGCTCAAACGGACAGTGGGGAAACACCATATATTTT. This gives the protein CASSSNGQWGNTIYF. The chain joins TRBV5-1 to TRBJ1-3, with TRBD1 as a possible D gene (6 bases). Germline V gene data show CDR1 as SGHRS and CDR2 as YFSETQ. The germline V and J ends were trimmed by 3 bases and 4 bases, with 14 bases remaining between them. The CDR3 covers 15 residues.

The V call is TRBV9, the J call TRBJ2-2, with 9 bases identical to TRBD1. Germline V lookup: CDR1 SGDLS, CDR2 YYNGEE. This CDR3 comprises 16 residues. V shed 0 bases, J shed 5 bases, and the junction held 5 bases outside the gene matches. In nucleotides, the CDR3 is TGTGCCAGCAGCGTAGGGGACAGGGTTTGGACCGGGGAGCTGTTTTTT. Its protein is CASSVGDRVWTGELFF.

The V gene is TRBV5-4, the J gene TRBJ1-5, with 8 bases fitting TRBD1. With 0 bases clipped from V and 0 bases from J, the junction kept 14 bases outside the gene matches. This CDR3 region has 20 residues. Germline V gene sequence: CDR1 SGHNT, CDR2 YYREEE (reference sequence). The CDR3 region has the DNA TGTGCCAGCAGCTTGGCCCGCAGGGGGCTATTCAACCTTAGCAATCAGCCCCAGCATTTT. This translates into CASSLARRGLFNLSNQPQHF.

The chain uses TRBV18 and TRBJ1-2; 8 bases fit TRBD1. Losses at the gene ends were 2 bases for V and 4 bases for J; bases not matched to a gene: 6. The CDR3 extends over 15 amino acids. The germline V gene encodes CDR1 KGHSH and CDR2 LQKENI. In DNA form, the CDR3 reads TGTGCCAGCTCACCATCTCCGACAGGGGTCTATGGCTACACCTTC. Residues: CASSPSPTGVYGYTF. The whole variable domain, remainder taken from reference TRBV18 and TRBJ1-2, is NAGVMQNPRHLVRRRGQEARLRCSPMKGHSHVYWYRQLPEEGLKFMVYLQKENIIDESGMPKERFSAEFPKEGPSILRIQQVVRGDSAAYFCASSPSPTGVYGYTFGSGTRLTVV.

The V and J genes are TRBV28 and TRBJ1-1; 7 nucleotides match TRBD1. With 6 bases clipped from V and 7 bases from J, the junction kept 11 bases outside the gene matches. The length of the CDR3 is 14 residues. Germline assignment: CDR1 MDHEN and CDR2 SYDVKM. The CDR3 reads CASRPRDRAGEAFF. The CDR3 nucleotides read TGTGCCAGCAGGCCCCGAGACAGGGCGGGTGAAGCTTTCTTT. The complete variable domain, with remaining parts taken from reference TRBV28 and TRBJ1-1, reads DVKVTQSSRYLVKRTGEKVFLECVQDMDHENMFWYRQDPGLGLRLIYFSYDVKMKEKGDIPEGYSVSREKKERFSLILESASTNQTSMYLCASRPRDRAGEAFFGQGTRLTVV.

The V gene is TRBV21-1, the J gene TRBJ1-2; TRBD1, as called in the table, went unchecked against the DNA. TRBV21-1 is a known pseudogene. This CDR3 comprises 15 residues. CDR3: CASSKANEGDYGYTF. The DNA for the CDR3 is TGTGCCAGCAGCAAAGCGAACGAAGGGGACTATGGCTACACCTTC.

The chain is built from TRBV30 and TRBJ1-4; 8 nucleotides align to TRBD1. The CDR3 length is 14 residues. Germline trimming cut 3 bases from V and 8 bases from J; bases unmatched to any gene: 8. Per the germline V gene, CDR1 is GTSNPN and CDR2 is SVGIG (reference sequence). The CDR3 here is CAWRRPGQGEKLFF. In DNA, the CDR3 is TGTGCCTGGAGGCGCCCCGGACAGGGCGAAAAACTGTTTTTT.